This T cell receptor beta chain was found in a study of control samples from healthy donors and cancer patients. Sequencing used immunoSEQ multiplex PCR; TCRdb keeps in-frame clones, though not all of them. Of about 130,000 clones in the sample, just under 90% were seen once. The CDR3 has 16 amino acids. Germline V gives CDR1 LGHNA, CDR2 YNFKEQ. Deletions cut 4 bases from V and 3 bases from J, with 16 bases between. This rearrangement joins TRBV4-2 to TRBJ1-5; D is uncertain. The specimen sequenced was PBMCs. This TCR was sampled from a man aged 45-60 years with head and neck cancer. The CDR3 here is CASSRSLTLINQPQHF. For the CDR3, the DNA is TGTGCCAGCAGCCGCTCCCTAACACTAATCAATCAGCCCCAGCATTTT.